The 10 T cell receptor beta chains in this list originate from one sample, sequenced in a study of T cell responses to AZD1222 COVID-19 vaccine. Sequencing used immunoSEQ multiplex PCR; TCRdb keeps in-frame clones, though not all of them. The sample lists roughly 110,000 clones, less than 95% seen once, with roughly 8% in the top ten. This sample comprised peripheral blood, obtained 28 days after the second AZD1222 dose. The receptors were sampled from an adult who received the AZD1222 COVID-19 vaccine.

The genes are TRBV11-2 and TRBJ2-7, with D unresolved. The CDR3 covers 14 residues. Per germline, CDR1 SGHAT and CDR2 FQNNGV. The V end was cut by 1 base, the J end by 0 bases, with 7 bases between. The CDR3 DNA follows: TGTGCCAGCAGCTTAGTGGGCAGCTCCTACGAGCAGTACTTC. Encoded protein: CASSLVGSSYEQYF.

This chain joins TRBV18 and TRBJ1-1; a weak D match, TRBD1 (5 bases). V was pared by 2 bases and J by 1 base, with 17 bases between. Germline CDR1 is KGHSH and CDR2 is LQKENI. CDR3 size: 17 residues. Here the CDR3 reads CASSPKMATTENTEAFF. DNA for the CDR3: TGTGCCAGCTCACCAAAGATGGCAACGACAGAGAACACTGAAGCTTTCTTT. Filled out from reference TRBV18 and TRBJ1-1, the complete variable domain reads NAGVMQNPRHLVRRRGQEARLRCSPMKGHSHVYWYRQLPEEGLKFMVYLQKENIIDESGMPKERFSAEFPKEGPSILRIQQVVRGDSAAYFCASSPKMATTENTEAFFGQGTRLTVV.

This sequence joins TRBV19 and TRBJ2-7; D call uncertain. The germline V gene encodes CDR1 LNHDA and CDR2 SQIVND (reference sequence). There are 18 residues in the CDR3. The V gene lost 7 bases and the J gene lost 6 bases, with 31 bases spanning the gap. The CDR3 spells CASIPPPYSIRSTLEQYF. CDR3 DNA sequence: TGTGCCAGTATTCCCCCCCCCTATTCGATCAGGTCCACCCTCGAGCAGTACTTC.

The gene calls are TRBV19 and TRBJ2-7; no clear D. The V and J ends lost 7 bases and 0 bases respectively, with 13 bases between them. The CDR3 loop spans 14 amino acids. Germline CDR1 is LNHDA and CDR2 is SQIVND (reference sequence). CDR3 nucleotides: TGTGCCAGTACCGATGGGTCCAGCTCCTACGAGCAGTACTTC. It is translated as CASTDGSSSYEQYF.

J is TRBJ1-1 and V is TRBV27; the match to TRBD1 covers 8 bases. V lost 3 bases to trimming and J lost 1 base; unmatched junction nucleotides: 1. CDR3 length: 14 amino acids. Looked up from germline, CDR1 is MNHEY and CDR2 is SMNVEV (reference sequence). CDR3 sequence (DNA): TGTGCCAGCAGTTTCGACAGGGGGAACACTGAAGCTTTCTTT. Its protein is CASSFDRGNTEAFF.

The chain recombines TRBV6-5 with TRBJ2-1; tentatively, D is TRBD1 (5 bases). V was cut by 3 bases and J by 5 bases, with 8 bases left in between. The germline gives CDR1 MNHEY, CDR2 SVGAGI. The CDR3 has 13 amino acids. The chain's CDR3 is CASSYSRDNEQFF. Here the CDR3 DNA reads TGTGCCAGCAGTTATTCCAGGGACAATGAGCAGTTCTTC.

The chain recombines TRBV6-5 with TRBJ1-1; 7 bases agree with TRBD1. Trimming at V came to 6 bases and at J to 3 bases, leaving 7 bases not matched to a gene. Germline V gene data show CDR1 as MNHEY and CDR2 as SVGAGI. The CDR3 length is 14 residues. The CDR3 is CASRKGAVDTEAFF. The CDR3 bases are TGTGCCAGCAGAAAGGGGGCGGTCGACACTGAAGCTTTCTTT.

The rearrangement links TRBV27 to TRBJ2-6; no clear D gene. The CDR3 has 16 amino acids. V lost 7 bases and J 0 bases, leaving 13 bases between the germline ends. In germline, CDR1 is MNHEY, CDR2 SMNVEV (reference sequence). The CDR3 DNA reads as TGTGCCAGCACCTACCTTCCCTCCTCTGGGGCCAACGTCCTGACTTTC. Protein: CASTYLPSSGANVLTF.

This chain connects TRBV18 to TRBJ2-1, with 7 bases fitting TRBD1. CDR3 size: 15 residues. Germline values: CDR1 KGHSH, CDR2 LQKENI. V lost 2 bases and J lost 5; bases outside the gene matches: 6. The CDR3 DNA sequence: TGTGCCAGCTCACCATCCCGGGACAGCCACAATGAGCAGTTCTTC. This gives the protein CASSPSRDSHNEQFF.

This clone was observed a single time. The chain joins TRBV19 to TRBJ2-1, with D perhaps matching TRBD1 (5 bases). The CDR3 extends over 11 amino acids. The germline gives CDR1 LNHDA, CDR2 SQIVND (reference sequence). Trimming removed 8 bases from V and 9 bases from J, with 11 bases in between. CDR3 in amino acids: CASQDRIEQFF. CDR3 DNA: TGTGCCAGTCAAGACAGAATTGAGCAGTTCTTC.